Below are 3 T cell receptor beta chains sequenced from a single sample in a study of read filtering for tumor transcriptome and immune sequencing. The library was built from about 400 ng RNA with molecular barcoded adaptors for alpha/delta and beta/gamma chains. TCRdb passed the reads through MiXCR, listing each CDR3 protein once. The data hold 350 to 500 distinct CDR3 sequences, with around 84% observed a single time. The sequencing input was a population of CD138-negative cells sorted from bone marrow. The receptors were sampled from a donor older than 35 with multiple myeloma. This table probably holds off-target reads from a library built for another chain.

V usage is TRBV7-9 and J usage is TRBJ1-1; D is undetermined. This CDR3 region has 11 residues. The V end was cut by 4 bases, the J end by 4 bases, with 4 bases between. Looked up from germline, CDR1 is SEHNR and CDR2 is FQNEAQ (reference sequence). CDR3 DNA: TGTGCCAGCAGCTCGAGCACTGAAGCTTTCTTT. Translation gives CASSSSTEAFF.

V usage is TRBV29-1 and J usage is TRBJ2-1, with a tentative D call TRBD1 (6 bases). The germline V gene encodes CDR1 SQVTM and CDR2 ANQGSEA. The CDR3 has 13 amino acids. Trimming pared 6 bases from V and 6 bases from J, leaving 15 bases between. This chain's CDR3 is CSVKTTGSNEQFF. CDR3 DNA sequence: TGCAGCGTAAAAACGACAGGCAGCAATGAGCAGTTCTTC.

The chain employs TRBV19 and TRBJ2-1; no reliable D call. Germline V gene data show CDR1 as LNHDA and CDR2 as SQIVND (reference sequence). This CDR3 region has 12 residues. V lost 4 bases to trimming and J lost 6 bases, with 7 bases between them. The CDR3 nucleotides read TGTGCCAGTAGTACACTGGGCAATGAGCAGTTCTTC. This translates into CASSTLGNEQFF.